This entry lists 2 T cell receptor beta chains sequenced from one sample in a study of T cell responses to AZD1222 COVID-19 vaccine. The table came from immunoSEQ multiplex PCR; TCRdb's copy has only in-frame clones and leaves some out. The table has around 120,000 clones, about nine tenths seen once. The input for sequencing was peripheral blood, taken 28 days after the second AZD1222 dose. The origin of the receptors is an adult who received the AZD1222 COVID-19 vaccine.

J is TRBJ1-2 and V is TRBV12-3 or TRBV12-4; 11 bases fit TRBD1. The CDR3 sequence is 13 residues long. Trimming cost V 10 bases and J 8 bases; bases outside gene matches: 9. CDR3 sequence: CAINSGQGGGYTF. The CDR3 nucleotides read TGTGCCATCAACTCGGGACAGGGGGGAGGCTACACCTTC.

The genes are TRBV18 and TRBJ2-6; 9 bases fit TRBD1. Per germline, CDR1 KGHSH and CDR2 LQKENI. The CDR3 is made up of 17 amino acids. V gave up 3 bases and J gave up 0 bases; unmatched junction bases: 3. The CDR3 region has the DNA TGTGCCAGCTCACCCGGACAGGGGCGCTCTGGGGCCAACGTCCTGACTTTC. Translated: CASSPGQGRSGANVLTF.